Listed below are T cell receptor beta chains from one sample, sequenced in a study of OX40 agonist ivuxolimab in advanced cancers. Sequenced by immunoSEQ multiplex PCR; TCRdb stores in-frame clones only, minus some. The repertoire consists of 150,000 to 180,000 clones, with roughly 94% occurring once and the leading ten covering around 0.33%. The specimen was CD4+ or CD8+ T cells sorted from blood, collected in a trial of the OX40 agonist ivuxolimab. These receptors were obtained from an adult with an advanced solid tumor such as melanoma, head and neck, liver or kidney cancer. The CDR3 runs from the conserved cysteine through the conserved F or W. A D gene is named only where the DNA matches it firmly. Rows give clone size only sometimes, using once, few, many, or a class for an expanded clone.

J gene: TRBJ2-5
V gene: TRBV18
clone size: -
D gene: TRBD1
CDR3 DNA: TGTGCCAGCTCACTCGACAGGGTGGAGACCCAGTACTTC
CDR3 protein: CASSLDRVETQYF

J gene: TRBJ1-2
V gene: TRBV10-1
clone size: -
D gene: -
CDR3 DNA: TGCGCCAGCAGGGAAGAGAGACCTGAGAAGGGCTACACCTTC
CDR3 protein: CASREERPEKGYTF

J gene: TRBJ1-1
V gene: TRBV5-4
clone size: -
D gene: TRBD1
CDR3 DNA: TGTGCCAGCAGCCGTCGACAGGGGGCAAACACTGAAGCTTTCTTT
CDR3 protein: CASSRRQGANTEAFF

J gene: TRBJ2-7
V gene: TRBV7-2
clone size: -
D gene: -
CDR3 DNA: TGTGCCAGCAGCCTCCCGATCGAGCGAGAGCAGTACTTC
CDR3 protein: CASSLPIEREQYF

J gene: TRBJ2-7
V gene: TRBV6-1
clone size: -
D gene: TRBD2
CDR3 DNA: TGTGCCAGCAGTGAAGCGCTGGGGGGGAGGCCCTACGAGCAGTACTTC
CDR3 protein: CASSEALGGRPYEQYF

J gene: TRBJ2-1
V gene: TRBV11-3
clone size: -
D gene: TRBD2
CDR3 DNA: TGTGCCAGCAGCGGGGCCGGCGGGGGGACCTACAATGAGCAGTTCTTC
CDR3 protein: CASSGAGGGTYNEQFF

J gene: TRBJ2-1
V gene: TRBV27
clone size: once
D gene: -
CDR3 DNA: TGTGCCAGCAGTCCCAGGATAACCTACAATGAGCAGTTCTTC
CDR3 protein: CASSPRITYNEQFF

J gene: TRBJ2-7
V gene: TRBV23-1
clone size: -
D gene: TRBD1
CDR3 DNA: TGCGCCAGCAGTCAATCACGGGACAGGGGTCCCTACGAGCAGTACTTC
CDR3 protein: CASSQSRDRGPYEQYF

J gene: TRBJ1-2
V gene: TRBV2
clone size: -
D gene: -
CDR3 DNA: TGTGCCAGCAGTGAGCAGGGATCGGGCTATGGCTACACCTTC
CDR3 protein: CASSEQGSGYGYTF

J gene: TRBJ2-1
V gene: TRBV6-6
clone size: -
D gene: -
CDR3 DNA: TGTGCCAGCAGTTACACGACAGACTACAATGAGCAGTTCTTC
CDR3 protein: CASSYTTDYNEQFF

J gene: TRBJ2-2
V gene: TRBV4-3
clone size: -
D gene: TRBD1
CDR3 DNA: TGCGCCAGCAGCCATGGGGACAGGGGCGGCACCGGGGAGCTGTTTTTT
CDR3 protein: CASSHGDRGGTGELFF

J gene: TRBJ1-1
V gene: TRBV19
clone size: -
D gene: -
CDR3 DNA: TGTGCCAGTAGCTATGGAGGGGCTGAAGCTTTCTTT
CDR3 protein: CASSYGGAEAFF

J gene: TRBJ1-1
V gene: TRBV10-3
clone size: -
D gene: -
CDR3 DNA: TGTGCCATCAGCCCGACCGGGCAGGGAGAAGCTTTCTTT
CDR3 protein: CAISPTGQGEAFF

J gene: TRBJ2-3
V gene: TRBV7-2
clone size: -
D gene: -
CDR3 DNA: TGTGCCAGTTCCTCGAGCCTTACAGATACGCAGTATTTT
CDR3 protein: CASSSSLTDTQYF

J gene: TRBJ2-1
V gene: TRBV28
clone size: -
D gene: -
CDR3 DNA: TGTGCCAGCAGTTTACCCCGGCTCTACAATGAGCAGTTCTTC
CDR3 protein: CASSLPRLYNEQFF

J gene: TRBJ2-3
V gene: TRBV6-1
clone size: -
D gene: -
CDR3 DNA: TGTGCCAGCAGTGAAGACAGGGCGGTCACAGATACGCAGTATTTT
CDR3 protein: CASSEDRAVTDTQYF

J gene: TRBJ1-5
V gene: TRBV4-1
clone size: -
D gene: -
CDR3 DNA: TGCGCCAGCAGCCAGCGACCCGAGGGCCGCGGTCAGCCCCAGCATTTT
CDR3 protein: CASSQRPEGRGQPQHF

J gene: TRBJ1-5
V gene: TRBV27
clone size: -
D gene: TRBD1
CDR3 DNA: TGTGCCAGCAGTCGACAGGGGGGGATTAGCAATCAGCCCCAGCATTTT
CDR3 protein: CASSRQGGISNQPQHF

J gene: TRBJ1-6
V gene: TRBV11-2
clone size: -
D gene: -
CDR3 DNA: TGTGCCAGCAGCTTAGGGCGCGGTAGCTCCTATAATTCACCCCTCCACTTT
CDR3 protein: CASSLGRGSSYNSPLHF

J gene: TRBJ1-2
V gene: TRBV5-4
clone size: -
D gene: -
CDR3 DNA: TGTGCCAGCAGCTCGGAAGGGTGGGACCTCTATGGCTACACCTTC
CDR3 protein: CASSSEGWDLYGYTF

J gene: TRBJ2-7
V gene: TRBV18
clone size: -
D gene: -
CDR3 DNA: TGTGCCAGCTCACTCGCCTACGAGCAGTACTTC
CDR3 protein: CASSLAYEQYF

J gene: TRBJ1-1
V gene: TRBV5-6
clone size: -
D gene: -
CDR3 DNA: TGTGCCAGCAGCTTTAGGGCTCCGAACACTGAAGCTTTCTTT
CDR3 protein: CASSFRAPNTEAFF

J gene: TRBJ2-7
V gene: TRBV5-1
clone size: -
D gene: -
CDR3 DNA: TGCGCCAGCAGCTTGGGCGGTGGCTCCTACGAGCAGTACTTC
CDR3 protein: CASSLGGGSYEQYF

J gene: TRBJ1-6
V gene: TRBV12-5
clone size: -
D gene: -
CDR3 DNA: TGTGCTAGTGCCATTGGTAGGATGAATTCACCCCTCCACTTT
CDR3 protein: CASAIGRMNSPLHF

J gene: TRBJ2-7
V gene: TRBV5-6
clone size: once
D gene: TRBD1
CDR3 DNA: TGTGCCAGCAGCTCTATCGGGACAGGGGCCTACGAGCAGTACTTC
CDR3 protein: CASSSIGTGAYEQYF

J gene: TRBJ1-2
V gene: TRBV5-1
clone size: -
D gene: TRBD1
CDR3 DNA: TGCGCCAGCAGCCTGGACGGGACAGGGATGGATTATGGCTACACCTTC
CDR3 protein: CASSLDGTGMDYGYTF

J gene: TRBJ1-4
V gene: TRBV5-1
clone size: once
D gene: -
CDR3 DNA: TGCGCCAGCAGCTTGGGGGACCAGAATGAAAAACTGTTTTTT
CDR3 protein: CASSLGDQNEKLFF

J gene: TRBJ2-1
V gene: TRBV5-1
clone size: -
D gene: TRBD2
CDR3 DNA: TGCGCCAGCAGCTTGGGAACTAGCGGGTACAATGAGCAGTTCTTC
CDR3 protein: CASSLGTSGYNEQFF

J gene: TRBJ2-1
V gene: TRBV29-1
clone size: -
D gene: -
CDR3 DNA: TGCAGCGTTGGCCGGGCAGAGGCTCTGGGCAATGAGCAGTTCTTC
CDR3 protein: CSVGRAEALGNEQFF

J gene: TRBJ1-6
V gene: TRBV4-3
clone size: -
D gene: -
CDR3 DNA: TGCGCCAGCAGCCAAGATCTATCTGGAGAGGTGCTCTATAATTCACCCCTCCACTTT
CDR3 protein: CASSQDLSGEVLYNSPLHF